Sequencing of this T cell receptor (beta chain) was carried out in a study of shared clonotypes between healthy human individuals (dated by TCRdb to 2018 to 2020). About the study as a whole: The cohort included three men and a couple of women between 18 and 49 years of age. For each donor, three plates each were used for CD4 naive and CD4 memory, two plates were used for CD8 naive, and one plate was used for CD8 memory. Each donor's leukapheresis produced roughly between about 0.8 and 8.9 billion PBMCs. To increase sequencing depth and limit assay-specific biases, different laboratories used diverse techniques to prepare libraries and sequence TCR repertoires. Blood TCR repertoires of about five healthy adults were deeply sequenced to estimate repertoire size and the extent of clonotype sharing between individuals.

Details on this clone: What this receptor recognizes is not known. Base qualities were left out, and no much larger clone turns up one base away.

Deletion took 8 bases off V and 7 bases off J, with a span of 14 bases between the germline ends. Taken from the germline V gene (reference sequence), the CDR1 and CDR2 loops are MNHNY and SVGAGI. The CDR3 spans 13 residues, from the cysteine through the phenylalanine. The sequence is cut down to CDR3 DNA, 39 bases in frame from base 1. The donors were healthy, HIV-negative adults with no recently reported acute infections or vaccinations. Every donor was a Caucasian adult living in Nashville, Tennessee, USA. CD4+ T cells were enriched by magnetic negative selection, after which naive cells were positively selected on CD45RA and the negative fraction was taken as the memory subset. Blood was obtained by leukapheresis, after which PBMCs were separated by Ficoll-Histopaque density gradient centrifugation and cryopreserved in liquid nitrogen vapor phase. Purity and quantity of every magnetically sorted T cell population were checked by analytical flow cytometry. Genomic DNA was isolated from each sorted fraction and quantified by UV absorbance on a Nanodrop 2000c.

Using the deep immunoSEQ assay, TCR CDR3 regions were amplified from genomic DNA by multiplex PCR. Extracted genomic DNA from each cell subset was distributed evenly across all wells of several immunoSEQ 96-well plates, and each plate was treated as a replicate. For sorted subsets, each replicate PCR was loaded with 200 to 250 ng genomic DNA, equivalent to 25,000 to 35,000 T cell genomes. The purified libraries were quantified using a Qubit 3.0 fluorometer, sized with a Bioanalyzer 2100, and then quantified again using the KAPA Library Quantification kit. Each immunoSEQ 96-well plate was sequenced on its own single-read 150-cycle Illumina NextSeq 550 flow cell. The authors' pipeline ran thus. Because the immunoSEQ output included only junctional sequences and no quality scores, the filtering could not be the same as the filtering used for full-length reads. To assign V/J genes and CDR3, sequences were annotated against IMGT germline references using PyIR, a Python wrapper for IgBLAST v1.9. Reads were removed for weak V/J assignments (E-value above 1e-6), missing CDR3, stop codons, out-of-frame junctions, or ambiguous translated residues. A V3J clonotype was defined by an identical inferred V gene, J gene, and CDR3 amino acid sequence. Percentage overlap between repertoires was calculated by dividing the number of shared unique clonotypes by the size of the smaller repertoire. RTK rarefaction, the Chao1 estimator, and Recon v2.1 estimates of unobserved clonotypes were used to assess repertoire richness. Generation probabilities for all TCRbeta clonotypes obtained by the gDNA method from a handful of donors were computed using OLGA. The table was pulled from immuneACCESS by TCRdb, which kept in-frame rearrangements only. Such tables lose some clones; where checked, under half of the loss comes from unresolved V genes, and the rest has no known cause. V, J and clone size were drawn from that table, and D and trimming were deduced from the DNA. The sample contains about 600,000 clones, about 97% of them found a single time. 0.057% of the sample is in the top ten clones.

Study-wide findings and limitations: Rarefaction of sorted-subset datasets indicated incomplete sequencing despite the large sequencing depth. Because the study included a small number of donors, the genetic and exposure-history diversity represented was limited. Estimated clonotype richness was generally larger for naive than for memory subsets. Pairwise subsampling led to the expectation that sequencing depth would affect the degree of clonotype sharing among donors. Clonotypes shared by all four sorted-subset donors showed higher generation probabilities than non-shared clonotypes. Sampling was restricted to blood, and TCR repertoires in tissue are likely to differ from TCR repertoires in blood. When several donors were compared, the shared fraction of clonotypes was about 5% for naive CD4, around 4% for naive CD8, roughly 2.3% for memory CD4, and 0.4% for memory CD8.

Rearrangement joined TRBV6-6 to TRBJ2-2; there is no confident call for the D gene. Sequencing was carried out using naive CD4+ T cells sorted from blood. Explained via the paper, the cell subset or site label denotes: CD45RA+ positively selected. The receptor was isolated from a young woman in good health. DNA sequence: TGTGCCAGCTCGTGGCGGTCGGGCGGGGAGCTGTTTTTT. It is translated as CASSWRSGGELFF.